The following is a T cell receptor beta chain sequence with its context. Its antigen is undetermined. The CDR3 covers 15 residues. Germline V gene lookup returns CDR1 LGHNA and CDR2 YSLEER. The ends were cut back, 0 bases at V and 9 bases at J, with 15 bases in the middle. These data are taken from a study of CD8 T cells in ankylosing spondylitis. Study findings and constraints: Roughly eight highly homologous variants made up a TCR beta motif that seemed to typify ankylosing spondylitis blood.

Quantitative barcoded 5'-RACE was used to prepare TCR beta libraries. From the 5' RACE reads, TCRdb called clonotypes with MiXCR, one entry per CDR3 protein. Of around 770,000 distinct CDR3 sequences in the sample, 15% to 20% are singletons; the top ten hold under 20%. The sequenced sample consisted of blood, either unsorted or a sorted T cell fraction (not recorded which). The V gene is TRBV4-3, the J gene TRBJ2-1, with D perhaps TRBD1 (6 bases). This receptor was identified in a male donor with ankylosing spondylitis. CDR3 protein: CASSQELQGWVEQFF. The CDR3 bases are TGCGCCAGCAGCCAAGAGCTACAGGGCTGGGTTGAGCAGTTCTTC.